The 15 T cell receptor beta chains presented below share a single source sample, sequenced in a study of cytomegalovirus exposure and HLA in healthy donors (dated by TCRdb to 2016 to 2017). The library was made by the immunoSEQ multiplex PCR assay. For the multiplex PCR, a mixture combining 60 forward primers for TCR Vbeta segments and 13 reverse primers for TCR Jbeta segments was used. Imported from immuneACCESS, the table was reduced by TCRdb to in-frame sequences with V and J called. These copies leave out some clones; in studies compared against another copy, an unresolved V gene accounts for under half, and the cause of the remainder is not known. This sample comprises about 91,000 clones, about nine tenths of them detected only once. The ten largest clones capture roughly 9% of the sample. The specimen sequenced was PBMCs. The receptors were gathered from a man aged 30 to 45 in good health and CMV-seropositive.

The rearrangement uses TRBV28 and TRBJ2-5, with a weak D call TRBD2 (6 bases). The CDR3 consists of 15 residues. Germline V lookup: CDR1 MDHEN, CDR2 SYDVKM. V lost 6 bases and J 5 bases, leaving 19 bases between the germline ends. This CDR3 is CASSSPEGLGETQYF. In nucleotides, the CDR3 is TGTGCCAGCAGCTCACCGGAGGGCCTGGGGGAGACCCAGTACTTC.

Concerning this clone: One end of the junction does not line up with germline, which may come from a read error. The chain uses TRBV15 and TRBJ2-5, with D maybe TRBD2 (7 bases). Germline CDR1 and CDR2: LNHNV and YYDKDF (reference sequence). The CDR3 runs 16 residues. The CDR3 DNA reads TGTGCCACCAGCAGATCCGTGGAGCGGGGACAAGAGACCCGGTACTTC. This sequence encodes CATSRSVERGQETRYF.

This chain connects TRBV7-9 to TRBJ1-1; 9 bases match TRBD1. The CDR3 consists of 17 residues. CDR1 and CDR2 from the germline V gene are SEHNR and FQNEAQ (reference sequence). With V trimmed by 5 bases and J by 0 bases, 10 bases remained unmatched. The CDR3 region is CASSVTGTGLLNTEAFF. CDR3 bases: TGTGCCAGCAGCGTCACCGGGACAGGGCTATTGAACACTGAAGCTTTCTTT.

V and J are TRBV5-1 and TRBJ2-7, with 8 bases that match TRBD1. Germline assignment: CDR1 SGHRS and CDR2 YFSETQ. The CDR3 contains 14 residues. With V trimmed by 2 bases and J by 6 bases, 7 bases remained unmatched. CDR3 region: CASSFYGTGTEQYF. The CDR3 DNA follows: TGCGCCAGCAGCTTCTACGGGACAGGAACCGAGCAGTACTTC.

This chain links TRBV5-1 with TRBJ2-7, with TRBD1 identical over 7 bases. Germline V gives CDR1 SGHRS, CDR2 YFSETQ. The CDR3 has 14 amino acids. V lost 0 bases, J lost 4 bases, and 4 bases stayed unmatched. This chain's CDR3 is CASSLGTGEYEQYF. CDR3 bases: TGCGCCAGCAGCTTGGGAACAGGGGAGTACGAGCAGTACTTC.

The V call is TRBV2, the J call TRBJ2-3; D remains unclear. The CDR3 has 16 residues. The V end lost 6 bases, the J end lost 4 bases, and 20 bases lay between the germline ends. CDR1 is SNHLY and CDR2 is FYNNEI in the germline V gene. The CDR3 region is CASSPRWALGPDTQYF. The CDR3 coding sequence is TGTGCCAGCAGCCCCCGGTGGGCACTGGGCCCAGATACGCAGTATTTT.

V and J are TRBV4-2 and TRBJ2-1; a weak D match, TRBD2 (7 bases). V was clipped by 1 base and J by 5 bases, with 18 bases between them. Germline CDR1 reads LGHNA; CDR2 reads YNFKEQ. The CDR3 runs to 17 residues. CDR3 protein: CASSQGGGGSTNNEQFF. The CDR3 nucleotides read TGTGCCAGCAGCCAAGGGGGGGGCGGGAGCACCAACAATGAGCAGTTCTTC.

This clone was counted once. This rearrangement joins TRBV19 to TRBJ1-1, with 8 bases lining up with TRBD1. Germline CDR1 and CDR2: LNHDA and SQIVND (reference sequence). J lost 3 bases, V lost 6 bases, and 9 bases had no gene match. The CDR3 consists of 15 residues. This chain's CDR3 is CASSLTGERDTEAFF. In DNA form, the CDR3 reads TGTGCCAGTAGCTTGACAGGGGAAAGGGACACTGAAGCTTTCTTT.

V gene TRBV6-1 combines with J gene TRBJ1-5, with 10 positions matching TRBD1. V gave up 4 bases and J gave up 3 bases; unmatched junction bases: 6. The CDR3 runs to 16 residues. Germline CDR1 and CDR2: MNHNS and SASEGT. CDR3 DNA: TGTGCCAGCAGTGGCGGACAGGGGGTTCTCAATCAGCCCCAGCATTTT. This sequence encodes CASSGGQGVLNQPQHF.

V is TRBV10-3 and J is TRBJ1-2; D is unresolved. The V end was cut by 2 bases, the J end by 2 bases, with 9 bases between. The CDR3 loop spans 14 amino acids. Germline CDR1 reads ENHRY; CDR2 reads SYGVKD. The CDR3 region is CAISEQVQNYGYTF. CDR3 DNA: TGTGCCATCAGTGAGCAAGTACAGAACTATGGCTACACCTTC.

The chain carries TRBV2 and TRBJ1-2, with 8 nucleotides matching TRBD1. Per germline, CDR1 SNHLY and CDR2 FYNNEI. The CDR3 sequence is 14 residues long. V was clipped by 6 bases and J by 4 bases; unmatched bases: 7. CDR3 DNA sequence: TGTGCCAGCAGCCCATCGGGACAGGCCTATGGCTACACCTTC. Translation: CASSPSGQAYGYTF.

This chain connects TRBV19 to TRBJ2-7, with D hard to call. The CDR3 runs 14 residues. Germline loops: CDR1 LNHDA, CDR2 SQIVND (reference sequence). The germline V and J ends were trimmed by 3 bases and 5 bases, with 14 bases remaining between them. CDR3 coding DNA: TGTGCCAGTAGTATCAGCGTACCTCTTAACGAGCAGTACTTC. Translating gives CASSISVPLNEQYF.

The gene calls are TRBV15 and TRBJ1-4, with 8 bases aligning to TRBD1. Germline CDR1 is LNHNV and CDR2 is YYDKDF (reference sequence). CDR3 size: 17 residues. V shed 4 bases and J 2 bases; nucleotides not matched to a gene: 9. The CDR3 here is CATSNRRGRGTNEKLFF. In DNA, the CDR3 is TGTGCCACCAGCAATCGCAGGGGGCGAGGGACTAATGAAAAACTGTTTTTT.

The rearrangement uses TRBV30 and TRBJ2-1; 9 bases match TRBD2. Trimming took 4 bases from V and 8 from J; bases not matched to a gene: 18. This CDR3 has 17 residues. CDR1 is GTSNPN and CDR2 is SVGIG in the germline V gene (reference sequence). In nucleotides, the CDR3 is TGTGCCTGGAATAGTATTGGGGTGGGAGCGGGAGGCTATGAGCAGTTCTTC. This codes for CAWNSIGVGAGGYEQFF.

This chain uses TRBV10-3 with TRBJ2-5, with a possible D match to TRBD1 (5 bases). Trimming left V 3 bases short and J 3 bases short, with 5 bases between. CDR3 length: 12 amino acids. Germline CDR1 ENHRY, CDR2 SYGVKD. Written as DNA, the CDR3 is TGTGCCATCAGTGAAGGGGAAGAGACCCAGTACTTC. Protein sequence: CAISEGEETQYF.